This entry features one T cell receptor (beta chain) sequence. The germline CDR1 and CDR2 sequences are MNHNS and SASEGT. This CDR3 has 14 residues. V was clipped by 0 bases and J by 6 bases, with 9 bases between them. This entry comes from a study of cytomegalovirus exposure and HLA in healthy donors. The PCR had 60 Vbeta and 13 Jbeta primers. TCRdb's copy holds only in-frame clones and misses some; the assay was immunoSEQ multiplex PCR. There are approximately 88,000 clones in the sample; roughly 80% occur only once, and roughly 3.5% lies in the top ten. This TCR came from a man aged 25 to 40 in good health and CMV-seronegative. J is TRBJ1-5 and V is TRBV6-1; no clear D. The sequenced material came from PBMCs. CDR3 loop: CASSEALIGQPQHF. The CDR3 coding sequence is TGTGCCAGCAGTGAAGCCTTGATCGGTCAGCCCCAGCATTTT.